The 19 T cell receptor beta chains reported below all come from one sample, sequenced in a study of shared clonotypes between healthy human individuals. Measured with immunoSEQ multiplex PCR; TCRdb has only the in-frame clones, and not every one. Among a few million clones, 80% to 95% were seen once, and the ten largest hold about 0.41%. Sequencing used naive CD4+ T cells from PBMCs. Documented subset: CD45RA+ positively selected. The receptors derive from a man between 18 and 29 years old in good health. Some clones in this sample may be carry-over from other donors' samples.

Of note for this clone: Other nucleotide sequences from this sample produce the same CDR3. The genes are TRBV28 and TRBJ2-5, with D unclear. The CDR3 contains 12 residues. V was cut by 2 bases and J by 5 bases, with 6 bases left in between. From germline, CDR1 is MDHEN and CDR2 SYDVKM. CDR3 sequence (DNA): TGTGCCAGCAGTTTAGGTACGGAGACCCAGTACTTC. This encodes CASSLGTETQYF.

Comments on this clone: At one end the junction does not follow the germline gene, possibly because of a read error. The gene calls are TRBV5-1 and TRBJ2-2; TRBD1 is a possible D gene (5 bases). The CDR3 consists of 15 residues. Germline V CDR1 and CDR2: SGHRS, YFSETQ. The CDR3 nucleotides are TGCGCCAGCGGGTTAATGGCAGGGAACGCCGGGGAGCTGTTTTTT. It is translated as CASGLMAGNAGELFF.

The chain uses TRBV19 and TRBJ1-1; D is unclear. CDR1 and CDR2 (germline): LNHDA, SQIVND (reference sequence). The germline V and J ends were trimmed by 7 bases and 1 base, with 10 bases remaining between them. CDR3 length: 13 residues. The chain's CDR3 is CASTKQQNTEAFF. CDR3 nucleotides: TGTGCCAGTACTAAACAGCAGAACACTGAAGCTTTCTTT.

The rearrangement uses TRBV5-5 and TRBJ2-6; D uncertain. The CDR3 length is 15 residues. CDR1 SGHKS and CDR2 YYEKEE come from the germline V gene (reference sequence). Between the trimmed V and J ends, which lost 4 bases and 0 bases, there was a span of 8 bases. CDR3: CASSPRSSGANVLTF. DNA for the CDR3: TGTGCCAGCAGCCCAAGGAGCTCTGGGGCCAACGTCCTGACTTTC.

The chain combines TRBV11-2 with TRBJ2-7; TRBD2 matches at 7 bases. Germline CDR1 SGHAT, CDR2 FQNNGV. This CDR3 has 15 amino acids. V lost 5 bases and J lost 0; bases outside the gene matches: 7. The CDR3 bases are TGTGCCAGCAGCCAAAGGGAGGGAAACTCCTACGAGCAGTACTTC. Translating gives CASSQREGNSYEQYF.

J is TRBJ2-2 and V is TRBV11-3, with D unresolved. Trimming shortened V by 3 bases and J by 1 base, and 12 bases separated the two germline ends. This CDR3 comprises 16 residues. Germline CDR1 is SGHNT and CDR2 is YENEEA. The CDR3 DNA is TGTGCCAGCAGCTTGTTAGGCGGTGAGAACACCGGGGAGCTGTTTTTT. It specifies CASSLLGGENTGELFF.

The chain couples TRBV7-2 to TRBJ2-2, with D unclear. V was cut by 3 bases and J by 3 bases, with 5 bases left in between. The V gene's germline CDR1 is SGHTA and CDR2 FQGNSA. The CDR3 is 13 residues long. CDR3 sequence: CASSFSDTGELFF. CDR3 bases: TGTGCCAGCAGCTTCAGCGACACCGGGGAGCTGTTTTTT.

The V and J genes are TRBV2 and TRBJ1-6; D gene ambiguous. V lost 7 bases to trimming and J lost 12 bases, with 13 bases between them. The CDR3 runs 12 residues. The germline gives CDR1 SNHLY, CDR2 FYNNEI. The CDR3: CASTRRVGPLHF. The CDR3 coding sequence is TGTGCCAGCACACGGAGGGTAGGACCCCTCCACTTT.

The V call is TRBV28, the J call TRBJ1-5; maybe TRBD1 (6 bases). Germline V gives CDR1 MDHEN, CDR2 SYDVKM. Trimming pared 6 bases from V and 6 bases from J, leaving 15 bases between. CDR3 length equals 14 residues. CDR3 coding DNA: TGTGCCAGCAGCTTCTACAGGGAGGGTCAGCCCCAGCATTTT. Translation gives CASSFYREGQPQHF.

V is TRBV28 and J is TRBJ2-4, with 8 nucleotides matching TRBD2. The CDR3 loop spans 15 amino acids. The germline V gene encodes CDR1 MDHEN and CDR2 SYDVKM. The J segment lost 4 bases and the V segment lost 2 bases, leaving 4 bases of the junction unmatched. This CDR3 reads CASSLAGGSKNIQYF. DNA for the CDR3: TGTGCCAGCAGTTTAGCGGGGGGCTCAAAAAACATTCAGTACTTC.

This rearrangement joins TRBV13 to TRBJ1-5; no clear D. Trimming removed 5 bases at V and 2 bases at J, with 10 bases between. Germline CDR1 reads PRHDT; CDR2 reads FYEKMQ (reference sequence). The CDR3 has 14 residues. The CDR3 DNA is TGTGCCAGCAGCCACCATAGTGGCAATCAGCCCCAGCATTTT. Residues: CASSHHSGNQPQHF.

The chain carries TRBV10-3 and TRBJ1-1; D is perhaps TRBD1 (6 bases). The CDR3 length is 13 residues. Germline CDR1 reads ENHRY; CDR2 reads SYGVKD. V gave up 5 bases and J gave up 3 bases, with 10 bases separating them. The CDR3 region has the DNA TGTGCCATCAGTTGGGACACCTACACTGAAGCTTTCTTT. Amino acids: CAISWDTYTEAFF.

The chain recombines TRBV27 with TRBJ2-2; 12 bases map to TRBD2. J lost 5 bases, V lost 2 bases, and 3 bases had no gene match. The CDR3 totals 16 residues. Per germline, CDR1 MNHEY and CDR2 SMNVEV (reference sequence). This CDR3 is CASSLRGLAGTGELFF. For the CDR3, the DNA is TGTGCCAGCAGTTTAAGGGGACTAGCGGGTACCGGGGAGCTGTTTTTT.

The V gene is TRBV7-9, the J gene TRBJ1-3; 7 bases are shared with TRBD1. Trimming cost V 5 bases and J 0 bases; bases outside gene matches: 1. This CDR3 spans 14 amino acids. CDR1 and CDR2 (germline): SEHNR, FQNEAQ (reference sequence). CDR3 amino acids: CASSRQGSGNTIYF. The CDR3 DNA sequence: TGTGCCAGCAGCCGACAGGGCTCTGGAAACACCATATATTTT.

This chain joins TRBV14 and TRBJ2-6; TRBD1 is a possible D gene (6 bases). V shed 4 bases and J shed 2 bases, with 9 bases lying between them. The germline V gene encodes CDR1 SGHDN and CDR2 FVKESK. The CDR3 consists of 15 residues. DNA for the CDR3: TGTGCCAGCAGCCGAACAGGGACTGGGGCCAACGTCCTGACTTTC. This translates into CASSRTGTGANVLTF.

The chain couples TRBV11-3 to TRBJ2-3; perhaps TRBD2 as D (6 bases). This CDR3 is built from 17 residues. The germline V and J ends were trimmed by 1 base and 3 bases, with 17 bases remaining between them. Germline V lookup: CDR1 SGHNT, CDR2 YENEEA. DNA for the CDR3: TGTGCCAGCAGCTTAGGAGGCGGGACTGGTACGACAGATACGCAGTATTTT. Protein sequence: CASSLGGGTGTTDTQYF.

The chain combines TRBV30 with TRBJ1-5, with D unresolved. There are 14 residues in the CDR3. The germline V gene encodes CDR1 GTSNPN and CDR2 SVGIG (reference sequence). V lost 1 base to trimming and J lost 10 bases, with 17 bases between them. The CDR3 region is CAWSEGGQSGPQHF. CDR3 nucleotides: TGTGCCTGGAGTGAGGGAGGGCAGAGTGGTCCCCAGCATTTT.

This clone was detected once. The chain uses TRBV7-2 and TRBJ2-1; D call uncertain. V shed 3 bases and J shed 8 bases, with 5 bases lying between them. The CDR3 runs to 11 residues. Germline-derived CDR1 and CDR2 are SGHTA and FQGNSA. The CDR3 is CASSLQHEQFF. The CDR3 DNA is TGTGCCAGCAGCTTGCAGCATGAGCAGTTCTTC.

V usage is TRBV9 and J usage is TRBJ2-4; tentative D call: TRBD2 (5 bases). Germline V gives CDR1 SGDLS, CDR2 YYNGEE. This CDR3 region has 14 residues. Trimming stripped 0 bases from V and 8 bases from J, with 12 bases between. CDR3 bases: TGTGCCAGCAGCGTAGTCGGAGGTAGCGACATTCAGTACTTC. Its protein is CASSVVGGSDIQYF.